A single sample gave rise to the 31 T cell receptor beta chains below, sequenced in a study of neurological immune-mediated disorders (dated by TCRdb to the late 2010s). Receptor libraries were prepared by 5' RACE. Sequencing used an Illumina HiSeq 2500. The public reads were reanalyzed by TCRdb: fastp trimming at Q25, MiXCR alignment, in-frame beta chains only. Rows matching on CDR3 protein sequence are summarized as one entry with the most common DNA and genes. This sample is represented by about 35,000 distinct CDR3 sequences; more than 6.5% of them were singletons. The top ten clonotypes cover around 4% of the sample. Material: PBMCs. Source of these receptors: a woman in her thirties or forties in good health.

This clonotype was picked up many times. The gene calls are TRBV2 and TRBJ2-2, with 13 nucleotides matching TRBD2. V lost 8 bases, J lost 6 bases, and 6 bases stayed unmatched. This CDR3 has 15 residues. Germline-derived CDR1 and CDR2 are SNHLY and FYNNEI. The CDR3, as DNA: TGTGCCAGCGGGCCGGGACTAGCGGGACCCGGGGAGCTGTTTTTT. Protein product: CASGPGLAGPGELFF.

In its sample, this clonotype was seen a few times. The chain combines TRBV20-1 with TRBJ2-1, with D possibly TRBD2 on 6 matching bases. This CDR3 has 15 residues. CDR1 is DFQATT and CDR2 is SNEGSKA in the germline V gene (reference sequence). Trimming took 2 bases from V and 8 from J, leaving 19 bases between them. CDR3 coding DNA: TGCAGTGCTAGACAGGGACTGGGGGAGGACCATGAGCAGTTCTTC. Its translation: CSARQGLGEDHEQFF.

This clonotype was seen at least ten times. The chain has TRBV7-8 and TRBJ1-6, with a possible D match to TRBD1 (6 bases). Germline V gene lookup returns CDR1 SGHVS and CDR2 FQNEAQ. This CDR3 has 15 amino acids. V lost 1 base and J 12 bases, leaving 16 bases between the germline ends. The CDR3 DNA follows: TGTGCCAGCAGCTTAGAGGGGACAAAAACCTTACCCCTCCACTTT. Its protein product is CASSLEGTKTLPLHF.

This clonotype was observed many times. This chain uses TRBV7-3 with TRBJ1-1; 8 bases line up with TRBD1. The trim removed 4 bases at V and 1 base at J, leaving 2 bases unmatched. CDR3 length equals 14 residues. Looked up from germline, CDR1 is SGHTA and CDR2 is FQGTGA. CDR3 sequence: CASSSTGANTEAFF. For the CDR3, the DNA is TGTGCCAGCAGCTCGACAGGGGCGAACACTGAAGCTTTCTTT.

This clonotype was seen at least ten times. V is TRBV5-6 and J is TRBJ1-2; a weak D match, TRBD1 (6 bases). The CDR3 covers 14 residues. V dropped 4 bases and J dropped 4 bases, with 14 bases sitting between them. The germline V gene has CDR1 SGHDT and CDR2 YYEEEE. CDR3 amino acids: CASSPKRGAYGYTF. CDR3 DNA sequence: TGTGCCAGCAGCCCTAAGCGGGGGGCCTATGGCTACACCTTC.

This clonotype was detected many times. The chain recombines TRBV5-8 with TRBJ1-2, with TRBD1 matching over 8 bases. This CDR3 comprises 14 residues. Per germline, CDR1 SGHTS and CDR2 YDEGEE. V lost 4 bases and J lost 5; bases outside the gene matches: 7. The CDR3 DNA is TGTGCCAGCAGCAGGGGACAGGAGGGGTATGGCTACACCTTC. Its protein product is CASSRGQEGYGYTF. Together with reference TRBV5-8 and TRBJ1-2, the CDR3 gives the full variable domain: EAGVTQSPTHLIKTRGQQATLRCSPISGHTSVYWYQQALGLGLQFLLWYDEGEERNRGNFPPRFSGRQFPNYSSELNVNALELEDSALYLCASSRGQEGYGYTFGSGTRLTVV.

This clonotype was found many times. V and J are TRBV5-1 and TRBJ2-1, with TRBD2 matching 8 bases. The CDR3 extends over 16 amino acids. Germline V gene lookup returns CDR1 SGHRS and CDR2 YFSETQ. Unmatched junction bases numbered 10, after V lost 4 bases and J lost 4 bases. CDR3 amino acids: CASSLRERGYYNEQFF. CDR3 DNA sequence: TGCGCCAGCAGCCTCCGAGAGCGGGGGTATTACAATGAGCAGTTCTTC.

The sample holds a few counts of this clonotype. The chain links TRBV12-3 or TRBV12-4 to TRBJ2-3, with TRBD2 identical over 11 bases. With V trimmed by 2 bases and J by 6 bases, 7 bases remained unmatched. The length of the CDR3 is 16 residues. The CDR3 region is CASSLNSGGASDTQYF. As DNA, the CDR3 is TGTGCCAGCAGTTTAAATAGCGGGGGGGCCTCGGATACGCAGTATTTT.

This clonotype was counted at least ten times. The CDR3: CASRRQGSYEQYV. The CDR3 DNA follows: TGTGCCAGCAGGAGGCAGGGCTCCTACGAGCAGTACGTC. V and J are TRBV27 and TRBJ2-7; TRBD1 is a possible D gene (5 bases). Germline CDR1 MNHEY, CDR2 SMNVEV (reference sequence). Trimming removed 6 bases at V and 0 bases at J, with 9 bases between. This CDR3 contains 13 residues.

This clonotype appeared many times. The rearrangement uses TRBV2 and TRBJ2-5, with D maybe TRBD2 (6 bases). Trimming pared 6 bases from V and 7 bases from J, leaving 18 bases between. The CDR3 has 14 residues. Per the germline V gene, CDR1 is SNHLY and CDR2 is FYNNEI. CDR3: CASSLLRVEGTQYF. The CDR3 bases are TGTGCCAGCAGCCTATTACGGGTGGAGGGGACCCAGTACTTC.

This clonotype came up many times. The chain employs TRBV5-1 and TRBJ1-1; D not resolved. The CDR3 spans 16 residues. Germline values: CDR1 SGHRS, CDR2 YFSETQ. The ends were cut back, 4 bases at V and 4 bases at J, with 20 bases in the middle. DNA for the CDR3: TGCGCCAGCAGCCGCCTACCGACGGGTACGGGCACTGAAGCTTTCTTT. Translating it yields CASSRLPTGTGTEAFF.

This clonotype has ten or more counts. V gene TRBV9 combines with J gene TRBJ2-2; 12 bases are a match to TRBD2. V shed 4 bases and J 9 bases; nucleotides not matched to a gene: 7. Germline CDR1 and CDR2: SGDLS and YYNGEE. The length of the CDR3 is 15 residues. This CDR3 is CASSSGLAGAWELFF. As DNA, the CDR3 is TGTGCCAGCAGCTCGGGACTAGCGGGCGCCTGGGAGCTGTTTTTT.

This clonotype was detected many times. This chain uses TRBV6-5 with TRBJ2-2; no clear D gene. With 6 bases removed from V and 4 bases from J, the gap between germline ends came to 9 bases. The CDR3 has 13 amino acids. Germline loops: CDR1 MNHEY, CDR2 SVGAGI. Here the CDR3 reads CASREPSTGELFF. The CDR3 coding sequence is TGTGCCAGCAGAGAGCCCTCCACCGGGGAGCTGTTTTTT.

This clonotype was detected many times. The V gene is TRBV15, the J gene TRBJ2-1, with no clear D. CDR1 is LNHNV, CDR2 YYDKDF, per germline (reference sequence). There are 16 residues in the CDR3. V was trimmed by 5 bases and J by 3 bases, leaving 17 bases between them. This chain's CDR3 is CATSGYTDWGYNEQFF. Here the CDR3 DNA reads TGTGCCACCAGCGGGTACACAGACTGGGGCTACAATGAGCAGTTCTTC. Supplemented by reference TRBV15 and TRBJ2-1, the full variable domain reads DAMVIQNPRYQVTQFGKPVTLSCSQTLNHNVMYWYQQKSSQAPKLLFHYYDKDFNNEADTPDNFQSRRPNTSFCFLDIRSPGLGDTAMYLCATSGYTDWGYNEQFFGPGTRLTVL.

In this sample, this clonotype turned up many times. This chain uses TRBV29-1 with TRBJ2-7; maybe TRBD2 (6 bases). Germline V lookup: CDR1 SQVTM, CDR2 ANQGSEA. The CDR3 has 11 residues. The V end lost 7 bases, the J end lost 7 bases, and 14 bases lay between the germline ends. In nucleotides, the CDR3 is TGCAGCGGCTCTCGCGGGGTGGAGCAGTACTTC. It yields the protein CSGSRGVEQYF.

This clonotype was recorded many times. V is TRBV5-1 and J is TRBJ2-1, with 10 nucleotides matching TRBD1. The V segment lost 0 bases and the J segment 7 bases; nucleotides outside the gene matches: 4. Germline CDR1 is SGHRS and CDR2 is YFSETQ. This CDR3 contains 15 residues. The CDR3: CASSLAGTGDNEQFF. CDR3 sequence (DNA): TGCGCCAGCAGCTTGGCCGGGACAGGGGATAATGAGCAGTTCTTC.

This clonotype was recorded at least ten times. The chain recombines TRBV12-3 or TRBV12-4 with TRBJ2-5, with D unclear. Trimming removed 10 bases from V and 5 bases from J, with 14 bases in between. The CDR3 is 12 amino acids. The CDR3 region is CATAGIRETQYF. The CDR3 nucleotides read TGTGCCACCGCCGGCATTCGTGAGACCCAGTACTTC.

CDR3 residues: CASSQRQYYEQYF. CDR3 sequence (DNA): TGTGCCAGCTCACAAAGACAGTACTACGAGCAGTACTTC. The rearrangement joins TRBV18 to TRBJ2-7; D may be TRBD1 (5 bases). Trimming removed 4 bases at V and 3 bases at J, with 10 bases between. In germline, CDR1 is KGHSH, CDR2 LQKENI. This CDR3 is 13 amino acids long.

There are many counts of this clonotype. This chain joins TRBV5-5 and TRBJ2-7, with a weak D call TRBD2 (6 bases). Trimming removed 1 base from V and 5 bases from J, with 13 bases in between. CDR3 length: 14 residues. The germline V gene encodes CDR1 SGHKS and CDR2 YYEKEE (reference sequence). CDR3 DNA sequence: TGTGCCAGCAGCTTGAAGGGAGGCCTTCACGAGCAGTACGTC. Protein: CASSLKGGLHEQYV.

The chain couples TRBV7-2 to TRBJ2-1; TRBD1 agrees at 11 bases. From germline, CDR1 is SGHTA and CDR2 FQGNSA. CDR3 length: 14 amino acids. V gave up 4 bases and J gave up 15 bases; unmatched junction bases: 11. CDR3: CASSSGQGDDFVFF. As DNA, the CDR3 is TGTGCCAGCAGCTCGGGACAGGGGGATGATTTTGTGTTCTTC. The full variable domain, with the rest looked up from reference TRBV7-2 and TRBJ2-1, is GAGVSQSPSNKVTEKGKDVELRCDPISGHTALYWYRQSLGQGLEFLIYFQGNSAPDKSGLPSDRFSAERTGGSVSTLTIQRTQQEDSAVYLCASSSGQGDDFVFFGPGTRLTVL.

V usage is TRBV5-5 and J usage is TRBJ1-5, with D hard to call. Per the germline V gene, CDR1 is SGHKS and CDR2 is YYEKEE (reference sequence). Trimming took off 2 bases at V and 3 bases at J, with 9 bases between the two ends. CDR3 length equals 14 residues. Written as DNA, the CDR3 is TGTGCCAGCAGCTTCTCACCGAACAATCAGCCCCAGCATTTT. Its protein is CASSFSPNNQPQHF.

This clonotype was counted at least ten times. CDR3 in DNA: TGTGCCAGCAGCATCAAACTAGCGGGAGAGGATGAGCAGTTCTTC. This encodes CASSIKLAGEDEQFF. The rearrangement links TRBV9 to TRBJ2-1; TRBD2 aligns across 11 bases. Trimming cost V 4 bases and J 8 bases; bases outside gene matches: 8. The CDR3 totals 15 residues. CDR1 and CDR2 from the germline V gene are SGDLS and YYNGEE.

This clonotype was picked up many times. V gene TRBV5-1 combines with J gene TRBJ2-6; 10 bases are a match to TRBD2. V dropped 0 bases and J dropped 2; count of bases not matched to a gene: 2. The length of the CDR3 is 17 residues. The V gene's germline CDR1 is SGHRS and CDR2 YFSETQ. The CDR3, as DNA: TGCGCCAGCAGCTTGGCCGGACTAGCGGCTGGGGCCAACGTCCTGACTTTC. Protein sequence: CASSLAGLAAGANVLTF. The full variable domain, completed using reference TRBV5-1 and TRBJ2-6, is KAGVTQTPRYLIKTRGQQVTLSCSPISGHRSVSWYQQTPGQGLQFLFEYFSETQRNKGNFPGRFSGRQFSNSRSEMNVSTLELGDSALYLCASSLAGLAAGANVLTFGAGSRLTVL.

There are many counts of this clonotype. This rearrangement joins TRBV5-1 to TRBJ1-1, with 8 positions matching TRBD1. V lost 3 bases and J lost 4; bases outside the gene matches: 8. The CDR3 sequence is 15 residues long. CDR1 is SGHRS, CDR2 YFSETQ, per germline. The CDR3 bases are TGCGCCAGCAGCTCGTCTGGGACAGGAATCACTGAAGCTTTCTTT. This translates into CASSSSGTGITEAFF.

This clonotype was observed at least ten times. The chain links TRBV28 to TRBJ2-1; a weak D match, TRBD2 (8 bases). The CDR3 contains 15 residues. Between the trimmed V and J ends, which lost 7 bases and 3 bases, there was a span of 16 bases. CDR1 is MDHEN, CDR2 SYDVKM, per germline. The CDR3 region has the DNA TGTGCCAGCACCCAGGGGGGACTAGGCTACAATGAGCAGTTCTTC. Protein: CASTQGGLGYNEQFF.

This clonotype has ten or more counts. V usage is TRBV4-1 and J usage is TRBJ1-1; tentatively, D is TRBD1 (5 bases). V was shortened by 4 bases and J by 2 bases, with 14 bases between the two germline ends. The germline V gene encodes CDR1 MGHRA and CDR2 YSYEKL. The CDR3 has 15 residues. In DNA, the CDR3 is TGCGCCAGCAGCCCGACTCTAGACAGAAACACTGAAGCTTTCTTT. Translation gives CASSPTLDRNTEAFF.

Concerning this clonotype itself: At one end the junction does not follow the germline gene, possibly because of a read error. The J gene is TRBJ2-2, the V gene TRBV7-2; D gene uncertain. CDR3 length equals 14 residues. CDR1 and CDR2 (germline): SGHTA, FQGNSA. The CDR3 DNA reads as TGTGCCAGCAGCTTATGGTGGAACACCAGGGAGCTGTTTTTT. Protein product: CASSLWWNTRELFF.

In this sample, this clonotype turned up many times. The V call is TRBV29-1, the J call TRBJ1-5; no clear D gene. V was pared by 0 bases and J by 7 bases, with 10 bases between. There are 13 residues in the CDR3. Germline V CDR1 and CDR2: SQVTM, ANQGSEA. CDR3 coding DNA: TGCAGCGTTGAAGATGTGACCGGCCAGCCCCAGCATTTT. It yields the protein CSVEDVTGQPQHF.

This clonotype came up many times. J is TRBJ1-1 and V is TRBV7-9; D may be TRBD1 (6 bases). The length of the CDR3 is 12 residues. Per germline, CDR1 SEHNR and CDR2 FQNEAQ (reference sequence). V lost 5 bases to trimming and J lost 11 bases, with 15 bases between them. In DNA, the CDR3 is TGTGCCAGCAGCATCAGGGGTCTCGGGGCTTTCTTT. Amino acid sequence: CASSIRGLGAFF.

This clonotype occurred many times. The chain links TRBV15 to TRBJ1-5; no clear D gene. Germline CDR1 LNHNV, CDR2 YYDKDF (reference sequence). The CDR3 covers 13 residues. The V end lost 0 bases, the J end lost 4 bases, and 4 bases lay between the germline ends. The CDR3 region has the DNA TGTGCCACCAGCAGAGAAGGGAATCAGCCCCAGCATTTT. This gives the protein CATSREGNQPQHF.

This clonotype was recorded many times. The chain uses TRBV27 and TRBJ2-1, with D tentatively TRBD1 (5 bases). Trimming stripped 2 bases from V and 8 bases from J, with 10 bases between. The CDR3 contains 13 residues. From germline, CDR1 is MNHEY and CDR2 SMNVEV (reference sequence). Here the CDR3 DNA reads TGTGCCAGCAGTTTACCAGGGATCGATGAGCAGTTCTTC. Its protein is CASSLPGIDEQFF.